This T cell receptor beta chain is from a study of STAT5B mutations in CD4+ large granular lymphocyte leukemia (dated by TCRdb to 2022 to 2024). The study in broad terms: Among the healthy controls, the CDR3 'QG' motif was associated with a particular HLA allele. Flow cytometry on FACSCanto II or FACSVerse confirmed that purified fractions exceeded 95% purity among lymphocytes. The study compared the TCRbeta repertoires of patients with CD4+ T-cell large granular lymphocyte leukemia against the TCRbeta repertoires of healthy blood donors. Results and caveats for the whole study, not just this receptor: Enrichment of TRBV06-family usage was observed among the top patient clones (8/27) relative to healthy controls (2/35). The main leukemic clonotypes were found to be private to each patient, although around 25% of the main leukemic clonotypes were detected at low frequency in the non-leukemic repertoires of other patients. Data were not HLA-matched; higher clonality in CD4+ versus CD8+ T-LGLL could reflect the relatively small sample size. CD4-sorted patient repertoires appeared more clonal than healthy CD4+ repertoires, and this difference persisted after removing the putative leukemic clones.

Healthy controls were some 35 blood donors whose buffy coats came from the Finnish Red Cross blood service. All TCR-sequenced material derived from peripheral blood: patient blood samples and healthy donor buffy coats. Peripheral blood mononuclear cells were isolated by Ficoll-Hypaque gradient centrifugation. For the healthy controls, CD4+ cells were obtained from buffy coats by magnetic purification. Genomic DNA was extracted using the Gentra Puregene Cell and Tissue kit, and a Qubit 2.0 fluorometer was used to quantify it. Its CDR3 holds 15 amino acids, cysteine through phenylalanine. Of all the DNA, just the CDR3 is kept, 45 bases in frame from base 1. V is cut by 4 bases and J by 5 bases, and the space between the germline ends is 15 bases. Taken from the germline V gene, the CDR1 and CDR2 loops are SGHTA and FQGNSA. Concerning this clone itself: This receptor's antigen is unknown. It has no much larger one-base neighbor in the sample; base qualities were not kept.

TCRbeta rearrangements were sequenced from genomic DNA using the immunoSEQ assay at survey resolution. On the study's bioinformatics: In the TCR sequencing data, the lowest productive clonotype frequency that could be detected was 2.59 x 10-5. Only productive TCRbeta rearrangements, defined as complete and in-frame sequences, were included in the analyses. The clonality of each sample was calculated as Simpson clonality in the immunoSEQ Analyzer version 3.0. Clones were grouped by frequency into very rare, small, medium, large (1-20%) or hyperexpanded (>20%) categories. Generation probabilities were estimated with OLGA 1.2.3, V-gene circos plots were made with VDJtools, specificities were looked up in VDJdb, and CDR3 motifs were identified with GLIPH. TCRdb limited this immuneACCESS table to in-frame rearrangements with V and J called. A share of clones is missing; checked studies link under half to unresolved V genes, and the rest is unexplained. V and J calls and clone size are those listed in that table; D and trimming were worked out from the DNA. In this sample the table shows fewer than 35,000 clones, 71% of which occur a single time. The ten biggest clones cover 0.4% to 0.45% of the sample.

Here the chain combines TRBV7-2 and TRBJ1-5, with TRBD1 as a weak D call on 5 bases. This clonotype was sampled from a human donor in good health. Sequencing input: CD4+ T cells from blood buffy coats. This receptor carries the CDR3 CASSSRGGADQPQHF. At the DNA level, the sequence is TGTGCCAGCAGCTCCCGGGGGGGAGCGGATCAGCCCCAGCATTTT.